The sequence of this TCR beta chain was determined in a study of blood T cells in healthy people across ages. This CDR3 region has 15 residues. Per the germline V gene, CDR1 is SEHNR and CDR2 is FQNEAQ (reference sequence). V lost 3 bases, J lost 2 bases, and 14 bases lay in between. A sample-barcoded 5' primer and a J-beta primer mix were used in a second PCR of roughly 6 to 11 cycles. Each CDR3 protein is one row after TCRdb ran MiXCR on the 5' RACE reads. The repertoire consists of 1.4 million or so distinct CDR3 sequences, with approximately 43% occurring once and the leading ten covering about 4%.

The J gene is TRBJ2-7, the V gene TRBV7-9; weak D call: TRBD1 (5 bases). Specimen: blood. The clonotype originates from a woman aged 18-29 years in good health. The CDR3 protein is CASSLGQRGTYEQYF. CDR3 DNA: TGTGCCAGCAGCTTGGGTCAAAGGGGAACCTACGAGCAGTACTTC.